The 27 T cell receptor beta chains reported below all come from one sample, sequenced in a study of regulatory T cells in long-lasting Graves disease. Time point in this sample: newly diagnosed GD, antithyroid drugs for less than 3 months. RNA from PBMCs was the source of the TCR library. Arm-PCR of CDR3 regions and iRepertoire HTBI primers were the basis on which TCR beta libraries were built. TCRdb called the multiplex PCR reads again in MiXCR, with one record for every CDR3 protein. The data show hundreds of thousands of distinct CDR3 sequences, roughly 14% seen once. This sample also belongs to another study, concerning T cells in Graves' hyperthyroidism and ophthalmopathy.

The material sequenced was peripheral blood mononuclear cells (PBMCs), taken at new diagnosis, from a patient treated with antithyroid drugs. These receptors were taken from a man aged 25 to 45 with Graves disease.

This clonotype was seen repeatedly, ten times or more. J is TRBJ2-3 and V is TRBV11-2, with D perhaps TRBD2 (6 bases). This CDR3 comprises 15 residues. CDR1 is SGHAT and CDR2 is FQNNGV in the germline V gene. Trimming removed 1 base at V and 0 bases at J, with 8 bases between. CDR3 protein: CASSLGGTSTDTQYF. DNA for the CDR3: TGTGCCAGCAGCTTAGGCGGGACCAGCACAGATACGCAGTATTTT. The full variable domain, its missing parts supplied by reference TRBV11-2 and TRBJ2-3, is EAGVAQSPRYKIIEKRQSVAFWCNPISGHATLYWYQQILGQGPKLLIQFQNNGVVDDSQLPKDRFSAERLKGVDSTLKIQPAKLEDSAVYLCASSLGGTSTDTQYFGPGTRLTVL.

The chain is built from TRBV29-1 and TRBJ2-1; maybe TRBD1 (5 bases). The better agreement between TRBJ2-5 and the DNA end casts doubt on the J call. The CDR3 runs 11 residues. CDR1 and CDR2 (germline): SQVTM, ANQGSEA. The chain's CDR3 is CSVSPGETQYF. The CDR3 DNA reads TGCAGCGTGAGTCCAGGGGAGACCCAGTACTTC.

This clonotype is medium-sized by share. J is TRBJ2-7 and V is TRBV5-1; TRBD1 matches 7 bases. The CDR3 runs 13 residues. Germline CDR1 SGHRS, CDR2 YFSETQ. V lost 4 bases, J lost 4 bases, and 5 bases stayed unmatched. The CDR3 here is CASSQGQMYEQYF. The CDR3 bases are TGCGCCAGCAGCCAGGGACAGATGTACGAGCAGTACTTC.

This clonotype was seen more than once but under ten times. The V gene is TRBV7-9, the J gene TRBJ2-1; 10 bases are a match to TRBD2. CDR3 size: 15 residues. With V trimmed by 2 bases and J by 4 bases, 2 bases remained unmatched. Germline CDR1 SEHNR, CDR2 FQNEAQ (reference sequence). CDR3 residues: CASSLSGRAYNEQFF. In nucleotides, the CDR3 is TGTGCCAGCAGCTTAAGCGGGAGGGCTTACAATGAGCAGTTCTTC.

A remark on this clonotype: An end of the junction does not agree with germline; a read error may underlie this. J is TRBJ2-7 and V is TRBV12-3 or TRBV12-4; D may be TRBD1 (6 bases). The CDR3 length is 16 residues. The CDR3, as DNA: TGCGCCAGCAGCCAAGATCGGAACAGGGCCTTCTACGAGCAGTACTTC. Protein: CASSQDRNRAFYEQYF.

The chain uses TRBV29-1 and TRBJ1-1; no definite D call. The CDR3 runs to 15 residues. Trimming removed 3 bases from V and 12 bases from J, with 26 bases in between. CDR1 is SQVTM, CDR2 ANQGSEA, per germline. CDR3 in DNA: TGCAGCGTTGACCCCACCTATTCCGGCGCACCAAGGACTTTCTTT. It yields the protein CSVDPTYSGAPRTFF.

This clonotype was seen at least ten times. V and J are TRBV27 and TRBJ1-4; D not certain. This CDR3 has 14 amino acids. V shed 4 bases and J shed 7 bases, with 13 bases lying between them. CDR1 and CDR2 from the germline V gene are MNHEY and SMNVEV (reference sequence). The CDR3 DNA reads TGTGCCAGCAGTTCCGATCCCGCATTTGAAAAACTGTTTTTT. Its translation: CASSSDPAFEKLFF.

This clonotype has at least ten counts. The CDR3 DNA is TGTGCCAGCAGTTTAATCAGCGGGAGTGTTCTCAATGAGCAGTTCTTC. This codes for CASSLISGSVLNEQFF. The rearrangement joins TRBV12-3 or TRBV12-4 to TRBJ2-1; 8 bases fit TRBD2. Trimming removed 2 bases from V and 6 bases from J; junction bases left unmatched: 9. The CDR3 extends over 16 amino acids.

This clonotype has a count of ten or more. The rearrangement joins TRBV6-2 or TRBV6-3 to TRBJ2-1; D is undetermined. Deletions cut 6 bases from V and 0 bases from J, with 12 bases between. The germline V gene encodes CDR1 MNHEY and CDR2 SVGEGT. This CDR3 spans 15 amino acids. As DNA, the CDR3 is TGTGCCAGCAGCCCCTTGGGCGGCTCCTACAATGAGCAGTTCTTC. It yields the protein CASSPLGGSYNEQFF.

In its sample, this clonotype was seen a few times. This may stem from a read error, because a much larger clone lies one nucleotide away. Because the CDR3 is missing its conserved closing phenylalanine or tryptophan, this is likely a read error. J is TRBJ2-7 and V is TRBV2; 7 bases are shared with TRBD1. Germline-derived CDR1 and CDR2 are SNHLY and FYNNEI. The CDR3 contains 13 residues. The ends lost 8 bases at V and 0 bases at J; junction bases unmatched: 4. CDR3 sequence reads: CASYDRASYEQYS. DNA for the CDR3: TGTGCCAGCTACGACAGGGCCTCCTACGAGCAGTACTCC.

The J gene is TRBJ2-2, the V gene TRBV7-9; D is unresolved. V shed 1 base and J shed 4 bases, with 13 bases lying between them. The V gene's germline CDR1 is SEHNR and CDR2 FQNEAQ (reference sequence). The CDR3 length is 16 residues. The CDR3 sequence is CASSLGPTWGTGELFF. The CDR3 DNA reads as TGTGCCAGCAGCTTAGGCCCCACCTGGGGCACCGGGGAGCTGTTTTTT.

This clonotype was recorded many times. The J gene is TRBJ2-7, the V gene TRBV6-1; possibly TRBD1 or TRBD2 for D (6 bases each). Germline CDR1 is MNHNS and CDR2 is SASEGT. There are 16 residues in the CDR3. The V gene lost 7 bases and the J gene lost 1 base, with 20 bases spanning the gap. CDR3 coding DNA: TGTGCCAGCACCGATACGACGGGGGCCCATTCCTACGAGCAGTACTTC. The encoded protein is CASTDTTGAHSYEQYF.

This chain links TRBV19 with TRBJ2-1; the D gene is possibly TRBD2 (6 bases). CDR3 length equals 16 residues. V lost 7 bases and J lost 1, with 17 bases in between. The germline gives CDR1 LNHDA, CDR2 SQIVND (reference sequence). CDR3 residues: CASTGLGGISYNEQFF. The CDR3 DNA reads as TGTGCCAGTACGGGTTTGGGCGGGATATCCTACAATGAGCAGTTCTTC.

This clonotype appeared a single time. The V and J genes are TRBV19 and TRBJ2-4; TRBD1 agrees at 7 bases. V was clipped by 3 bases and J by 8 bases; unmatched bases: 16. Germline V gene sequence: CDR1 LNHDA, CDR2 SQIVND (reference sequence). The CDR3 is 17 amino acids. CDR3 residues: CASSMDKGAPYRDIQYF. The CDR3 DNA follows: TGTGCCAGTAGTATGGATAAGGGGGCACCATACCGAGACATTCAGTACTTC.

This clonotype was counted at least ten times. The chain is built from TRBV11-3 and TRBJ2-1, with D perhaps TRBD1 (5 bases). V was trimmed by 0 bases and J by 8 bases, leaving 8 bases between them. There are 13 residues in the CDR3. The germline CDR1 and CDR2 sequences are SGHNT and YENEEA. The CDR3 region is CASSLDRADEQFF. In nucleotides, the CDR3 is TGTGCCAGCAGCTTAGACAGGGCGGATGAGCAGTTCTTC.

V is TRBV5-1 and J is TRBJ2-5; TRBD2 matches 9 bases. Trimming cost V 1 base and J 4 bases; bases outside gene matches: 11. Germline-derived CDR1 and CDR2 are SGHRS and YFSETQ. The CDR3 sequence is 17 residues long. CDR3 residues: CASSLRGAGGWGETQYF. DNA of the CDR3: TGCGCCAGCAGCTTGAGAGGAGCGGGAGGTTGGGGAGAGACCCAGTACTTC.

In this sample, this clonotype turned up a few times. V gene TRBV18 combines with J gene TRBJ2-7; 10 positions match TRBD2. Germline CDR1 KGHSH, CDR2 LQKENI. The CDR3 runs to 15 residues. Trimming cost V 3 bases and J 5 bases; bases outside gene matches: 7. The CDR3 spells CASSPKLAGLNEQYF. CDR3 in DNA: TGTGCCAGCTCACCGAAACTAGCGGGATTGAACGAGCAGTACTTC. The full variable domain, completed using reference TRBV18 and TRBJ2-7, is NAGVMQNPRHLVRRRGQEARLRCSPMKGHSHVYWYRQLPEEGLKFMVYLQKENIIDESGMPKERFSAEFPKEGPSILRIQQVVRGDSAAYFCASSPKLAGLNEQYFGPGTRLTVT.

Many counts were recorded for this clonotype. This rearrangement joins TRBV6-1 to TRBJ2-3, with 7 positions matching TRBD2. This CDR3 has 14 amino acids. The germline CDR1 and CDR2 sequences are MNHNS and SASEGT. Trimming cost V 8 bases and J 1 base; bases outside gene matches: 6. The CDR3 nucleotides read TGTGCCAGCCAGACTAGCTGGGGCACAGATACGCAGTATTTT. Translating it yields CASQTSWGTDTQYF.

This clonotype appeared a few times. This chain joins TRBV20-1 and TRBJ2-2; 10 nucleotides agree with TRBD2. Germline V gene data show CDR1 as DFQATT and CDR2 as SNEGSKA (reference sequence). V lost 3 bases and J lost 4; bases outside the gene matches: 8. CDR3 length: 16 residues. The CDR3 region has the DNA TGCAGTGCTAGCCCCGGACTAGCGGTGGGCACCGGGGAGCTGTTTTTT. It encodes CSASPGLAVGTGELFF.

Ten or more counts support this clonotype. The rearrangement uses TRBV29-1 and TRBJ2-1, with D uncertain. Germline V gene sequence: CDR1 SQVTM, CDR2 ANQGSEA. Trimming shortened V by 7 bases and J by 0 bases, and 16 bases separated the two germline ends. The length of the CDR3 is 15 residues. CDR3 DNA sequence: TGCAGCGCCGAAGGTGACTTGAGCTCCTACAATGAGCAGTTCTTC. This translates into CSAEGDLSSYNEQFF.

The gene calls are TRBV5-1 and TRBJ1-5; D is unresolved. The CDR3 loop spans 14 amino acids. Germline-derived CDR1 and CDR2 are SGHRS and YFSETQ. The V end was cut by 1 base, the J end by 6 bases, with 11 bases between. As DNA, the CDR3 is TGCGCCAGCAGCTTGATGGAGGGCGGTCAGCCCCAGCATTTT. Amino acid sequence: CASSLMEGGQPQHF.

The rearrangement uses TRBV20-1 and TRBJ2-1, with TRBD1 identical over 7 bases. V lost 3 bases, J lost 0 bases, and 8 bases stayed unmatched. The CDR3 totals 16 residues. CDR1 and CDR2 from the germline V gene are DFQATT and SNEGSKA (reference sequence). CDR3 sequence reads: CSASDIRTGSYNEQFF. The CDR3 nucleotides read TGCAGTGCTAGCGATATTAGGACAGGCTCCTACAATGAGCAGTTCTTC.

This clonotype was recorded at least ten times. The rearrangement links TRBV20-1 to TRBJ2-7; D unresolved. This CDR3 contains 13 residues. Trimming pared 1 base from V and 2 bases from J, leaving 9 bases between. Per germline, CDR1 DFQATT and CDR2 SNEGSKA (reference sequence). The CDR3 region has the DNA TGCAGTGCTAGAGCCCGAGTAGCCTACGAGCAGTACTTC. Amino acids: CSARARVAYEQYF.

This clonotype was counted ten times or more. The chain joins TRBV7-8 to TRBJ2-6; D is perhaps TRBD2 (5 bases). The CDR3 consists of 16 residues. Trimming shortened V by 5 bases and J by 4 bases, and 15 bases separated the two germline ends. Germline CDR1 SGHVS, CDR2 FQNEAQ. CDR3 DNA: TGTGCCAGCAGCCCAGGTGGTGGGAGCGGGGCCAACGTCCTGACTTTC. Translated: CASSPGGGSGANVLTF.

There are many counts of this clonotype. The chain couples TRBV9 to TRBJ2-7; 9 bases agree with TRBD1. The CDR3 contains 15 residues. With V trimmed by 0 bases and J by 5 bases, 6 bases remained unmatched. Germline CDR1 SGDLS, CDR2 YYNGEE. The CDR3 region is CASSVAGGQGNEQYF. CDR3 coding DNA: TGTGCCAGCAGCGTAGCGGGGGGACAGGGCAACGAGCAGTACTTC.

V is TRBV6-1 and J is TRBJ2-5; tentatively, D is TRBD2 (6 bases). CDR1 is MNHNS, CDR2 SASEGT, per germline. The CDR3 consists of 11 residues. Trimming stripped 7 bases from V and 11 bases from J, with 14 bases between. The CDR3 bases are TGTGCCAGCACCCACGGAGGGGAGCAGTACTTC. Translated: CASTHGGEQYF.

The chain couples TRBV6-1 to TRBJ2-7, with unresolved D. The CDR3 extends over 12 amino acids. The V gene lost 5 bases and the J gene lost 2 bases, with 7 bases spanning the gap. CDR1 is MNHNS and CDR2 is SASEGT in the germline V gene. This chain's CDR3 is CASSQNTYEQYF. The CDR3, as DNA: TGTGCCAGCAGTCAAAACACCTACGAGCAGTACTTC.